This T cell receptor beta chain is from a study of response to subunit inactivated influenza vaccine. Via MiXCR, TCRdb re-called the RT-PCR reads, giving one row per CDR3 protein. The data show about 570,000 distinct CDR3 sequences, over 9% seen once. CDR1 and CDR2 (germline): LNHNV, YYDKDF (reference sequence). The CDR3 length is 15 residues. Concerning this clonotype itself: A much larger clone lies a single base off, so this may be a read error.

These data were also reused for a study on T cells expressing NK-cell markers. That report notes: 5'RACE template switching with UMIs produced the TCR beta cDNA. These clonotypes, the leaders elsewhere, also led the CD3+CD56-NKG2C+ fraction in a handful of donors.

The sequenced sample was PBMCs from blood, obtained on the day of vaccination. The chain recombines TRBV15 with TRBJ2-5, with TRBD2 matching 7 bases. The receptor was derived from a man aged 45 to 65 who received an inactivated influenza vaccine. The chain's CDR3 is CAISRGSSGLETQYF. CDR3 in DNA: TGTGCCATCAGCAGAGGCTCTAGCGGTCTAGAGACCCAGTACTTC.